The T cell receptor (beta chain) under discussion was sequenced for a study of blood T cell repertoires in COVID-19. Sequencing used immunoSEQ multiplex PCR; TCRdb keeps in-frame clones, though not all of them. The sample shows approximately 92,000 clones, roughly 85% of them seen only once. While infection was still active, Seattle patients were enrolled and then followed longitudinally. CDR3 size: 17 residues. Trimming removed 4 bases from V and 2 bases from J, with 19 bases in between. The germline V gene encodes CDR1 KGHDR and CDR2 SFDVKD. The V call is TRBV24-1, the J call TRBJ2-5, with D possibly TRBD1 on 5 matching bases. The source material was peripheral blood. The clonotype originates from a woman aged 60 to 75 with COVID-19, enrolled during active disease. CDR3 protein: CATSDRTQGGRQETQYF. The CDR3 DNA follows: TGTGCCACCAGTGACCGGACGCAGGGTGGTCGACAAGAGACCCAGTACTTC.